Below are 10 T cell receptor beta chains sequenced from a single sample in a study of T-cell reconstitution after alpha-beta-depleted transplantation in children. Researchers prepared the TCRbeta library using unique molecular identifiers, the study reports. MiXCR was run by TCRdb on the PCR reads, yielding one entry per CDR3 protein. Of about 340,000 distinct CDR3 sequences listed, about a tenth are singletons. Sequencing was performed on PBMCs from the stem cell graft donor, taken from the stem cell graft. These receptor sequences come from a human donor who donated a stem cell graft to a child with acute lymphoblastic leukemia.

The V call is TRBV7-9, the J call TRBJ2-1; 13 bases line up with TRBD2. CDR1 is SEHNR, CDR2 FQNEAQ, per germline (reference sequence). The CDR3 loop spans 17 amino acids. Unmatched junction bases numbered 9, after V lost 5 bases and J lost 5 bases. CDR3 bases: TGTGCCAGCAGCCCCCCCCCCGGGACTAGCGGGGACAATGAGCAGTTCTTC. Its translation is CASSPPPGTSGDNEQFF.

This chain uses TRBV29-1 with TRBJ2-2; 7 bases fit TRBD2. Trimming cost V 5 bases and J 4 bases; bases outside gene matches: 7. Germline V CDR1 and CDR2: SQVTM, ANQGSEA. This CDR3 has 14 amino acids. DNA of the CDR3: TGCAGCGTTTGGGGGGAGGGAGGCACCGGGGAGCTGTTTTTT. Encoded protein: CSVWGEGGTGELFF.

The chain is built from TRBV4-3 and TRBJ2-1; 9 bases map to TRBD1. The germline V gene encodes CDR1 LGHNA and CDR2 YSLEER. The CDR3 runs to 17 residues. The trim removed 2 bases at V and 7 bases at J, leaving 12 bases unmatched. CDR3 sequence (DNA): TGCGCCAGCAGCCAAAGCCGCTTCGGGACAGGGATGAATGAGCAGTTCTTC. Its translation: CASSQSRFGTGMNEQFF.

Only a few counts were recorded for this clonotype. At one of its ends the junction is not consistent with the germline gene, which may arise from a read error. This rearrangement joins TRBV3-1 to TRBJ2-3; 7 bases fit TRBD2. This CDR3 has 19 residues. The germline CDR1 and CDR2 sequences are LGHDT and YNNKEL (reference sequence). The CDR3: CACSFLLASGTRRTDTQYF. The CDR3, as DNA: TGTGCCTGCAGTTTTTTGTTGGCTAGCGGTACTCGCCGCACAGATACGCAGTATTTT.

In DNA form, the CDR3 reads TGTGCCAGCAGGAGACAGGGCGACTATGGCTACACCTTC. Its protein product is CASRRQGDYGYTF. The chain combines TRBV14 with TRBJ1-2; TRBD1 agrees at 7 bases. V lost 6 bases to trimming and J lost 3 bases; unmatched junction nucleotides: 4. Germline CDR1 is SGHDN and CDR2 is FVKESK. The CDR3 is 13 residues long.

The chain uses TRBV20-1 and TRBJ2-7; 10 bases match TRBD2. V was clipped by 5 bases and J by 0 bases; unmatched bases: 4. This CDR3 is built from 14 residues. CDR1 and CDR2 (germline): DFQATT, SNEGSKA (reference sequence). Here the CDR3 DNA reads TGCAGTGCTCGCCCTAGCGGGAGCTCCTACGAGCAGTACTTC. This translates into CSARPSGSSYEQYF.

At least ten counts were recorded for this clonotype. This sequence joins TRBV7-8 and TRBJ1-1, with TRBD1 as a possible D gene (6 bases). V was shortened by 5 bases and J by 4 bases, with 14 bases between the two germline ends. CDR1 and CDR2 (germline): SGHVS, FQNEAQ. The CDR3 is made up of 14 amino acids. For the CDR3, the DNA is TGTGCCAGCAGCACGGGACAAGTTGGCACTGAAGCTTTCTTT. Amino acids: CASSTGQVGTEAFF.

This clonotype was counted between two and nine times. The chain uses TRBV18 and TRBJ2-7, with TRBD1 matching 7 bases. Germline CDR1 KGHSH, CDR2 LQKENI. This CDR3 region has 18 residues. V shed 2 bases, J shed 2 bases, and the junction held 15 bases outside the gene matches. CDR3 sequence: CASSPGPFYTGVPYEQYF. As DNA, the CDR3 is TGTGCCAGCTCACCAGGCCCGTTCTATACAGGGGTCCCCTACGAGCAGTACTTC.

CDR3 bases: TGTGCCAGCACGGCTAGCAGCACAGATACGCAGTATTTT. Protein sequence: CASTASSTDTQYF. The rearrangement joins TRBV7-2 to TRBJ2-3; D might be TRBD2 (5 bases). With 7 bases removed from V and 0 bases from J, the gap between germline ends came to 8 bases. Germline V gene data show CDR1 as SGHTA and CDR2 as FQGNSA. CDR3 length: 13 residues. The entire variable domain, with the rest obtained from reference TRBV7-2 and TRBJ2-3, is as follows: GAGVSQSPSNKVTEKGKDVELRCDPISGHTALYWYRQSLGQGLEFLIYFQGNSAPDKSGLPSDRFSAERTGGSVSTLTIQRTQQEDSAVYLCASTASSTDTQYFGPGTRLTVL.

This clonotype was counted at least ten times. This chain connects TRBV4-3 to TRBJ2-4; D is ambiguous. V was clipped by 0 bases and J by 7 bases, with 16 bases between them. The CDR3 sequence is 16 residues long. The germline CDR1 and CDR2 sequences are LGHNA and YSLEER. This chain's CDR3 is CASSQDNARSRNIQYF. In DNA form, the CDR3 reads TGCGCCAGCAGCCAAGACAATGCGAGGAGTCGCAACATTCAGTACTTC.